This is a list of T cell receptor beta chains from one sample in a study of a mutant IDH1 vaccine in newly diagnosed glioma. The table came from immunoSEQ multiplex PCR; TCRdb's copy has only in-frame clones and leaves some out. Altogether tens of thousands of clones are present, 75% to 90% being singletons, with the ten largest covering around 0.73%. For these TCRs, the target antigens are not known. The starting material was PBMCs, obtained from a glioma patient whose treatment included an IDH1 peptide vaccine. Receptor source: a woman between 50 and 59 years old with glioma. Both conserved end residues are part of each CDR3. The order of the fields is D gene, V gene, clone size, J gene, CDR3 protein, CDR3 DNA. D genes are given only for firm matches. Clone size appears in some rows only: once, few, many, or a class for an expanded clone.

TRBD1	TRBV4-1	NA	TRBJ1-5	CASSQLGQGRVQPQHF	TGCGCCAGCAGCCAATTAGGACAGGGGAGGGTCCAGCCCCAGCATTTT
NA	TRBV7-9	NA	TRBJ2-5	CTSSYYGAETQYF	TGTACCAGCAGCTATTACGGGGCCGAGACCCAGTACTTC
NA	TRBV28	NA	TRBJ2-4	CASSLSGKNIQYF	TGTGCCAGCAGTTTAAGCGGGAAAAACATTCAGTACTTC
TRBD1	TRBV9	NA	TRBJ1-2	CASSPHRGPGYTF	TGTGCCAGCAGCCCCCACAGGGGGCCTGGCTACACCTTC
TRBD2	TRBV10-1	NA	TRBJ2-1	CASSDGQRGGNEQFF	TGCGCCAGCAGTGATGGCCAGCGGGGGGGAAATGAGCAGTTCTTC
TRBD2	TRBV27	NA	TRBJ2-1	CASSASSGSHEQFF	TGTGCCAGCAGTGCGTCTAGCGGGAGCCATGAGCAGTTCTTC
NA	TRBV5-1	NA	TRBJ2-5	CASSSQGKETQYF	TGCGCCAGCAGCTCTCAAGGGAAAGAGACCCAGTACTTC
TRBD2	TRBV28	NA	TRBJ2-3	CASILSQESLAGEADTQYF	TGTGCCAGCATCCTGAGTCAGGAAAGCCTAGCGGGAGAGGCAGATACGCAGTATTTT
NA	TRBV5-6	NA	TRBJ2-3	CASSPVGSDTQYF	TGTGCCAGCAGCCCTGTTGGCTCAGATACGCAGTATTTT
NA	TRBV19	few	TRBJ1-5	CASSIDWGTGSTQPQHF	TGTGCCAGTAGTATAGATTGGGGAACAGGGTCCACTCAGCCCCAGCATTTT
NA	TRBV28	NA	TRBJ2-1	CASSSYSGSSYNEQFF	TGTGCCAGCAGTTCATATTCAGGGAGCTCCTACAATGAGCAGTTCTTC
NA	TRBV28	few	TRBJ1-5	CASSPLWEDQPQHF	TGTGCCAGCAGTCCCCTTTGGGAGGATCAGCCCCAGCATTTT
TRBD1	TRBV9	NA	TRBJ1-1	CASSGQGGGTEAFF	TGTGCCAGCAGCGGGCAGGGGGGAGGGACTGAAGCTTTCTTT
NA	TRBV5-1	few	TRBJ1-1	CASSLGRAATEAFF	TGCGCCAGCAGCTTGGGAAGGGCGGCCACTGAAGCTTTCTTT
TRBD1	TRBV25-1	NA	TRBJ2-1	CASSVGTATYEQFF	TGTGCCAGCTCCGTCGGGACAGCTACGTATGAGCAGTTCTTC
NA	TRBV6-5	NA	TRBJ1-1	CASERGTAANTEAFF	TGTGCCAGCGAGCGAGGGACGGCTGCGAACACTGAAGCTTTCTTT
TRBD1	TRBV2	NA	TRBJ2-5	CASSRNRGRGETQYF	TGTGCCAGCAGCAGAAACAGGGGGCGCGGAGAGACCCAGTACTTC
TRBD1	TRBV28	NA	TRBJ1-5	CASSPVDRVEQPQHF	TGTGCCAGCAGTCCAGTGGACAGGGTTGAACAGCCCCAGCATTTT
NA	TRBV9	NA	TRBJ2-3	CASSVDTDTQYF	TGTGCCAGCAGCGTAGACACAGATACGCAGTATTTT
NA	TRBV5-1	NA	TRBJ2-3	CASSSGQVLSTDTQYF	TGCGCCAGCAGCTCTGGGCAAGTACTTAGCACAGATACGCAGTATTTT
NA	TRBV6-5	NA	TRBJ1-4	CASSYDHGRDEKLFF	TGTGCCAGCAGTTACGACCACGGACGGGATGAAAAACTGTTTTTT